This entry features one TCR beta chain sequence. Its antigen remains unidentified. TCRdb keeps only in-frame clones here, not all; method: immunoSEQ multiplex PCR. The repertoire consists of some 20,000 clones, with about 90% occurring once and the leading ten covering approximately 1.5%. This entry belongs to a study of T cell repertoires and Cas9 in healthy adults. As for the study in general: CD4 and CD8 compartments: SpCas9-reactive T cells profiled for potency, cytotoxicity, lineage. Study observations and caveats: In vitro, SpCas9-reactive Tregs were reported to curb effector T cell proliferation and function.

This CDR3 comprises 14 residues. V was trimmed by 6 bases and J by 4 bases, leaving 13 bases between them. The V gene's germline CDR1 is LNHDA and CDR2 SQIVND (reference sequence). Input material: CD4+ effector T cells (CD127+, CD25-, CD137-, CD154-) from PBMCs; culture status not recorded. This chain connects TRBV19 to TRBJ1-3; no definite D call. The receptor was isolated from a human donor in good health. In DNA, the CDR3 is TGTGCCAGTAGCCCGGAGGAACTGGGAAACACCATATATTTT. Translated: CASSPEELGNTIYF.